This T cell receptor (beta chain) derives from a study of T-cell reconstitution after alpha-beta-depleted transplantation in children. Preparing the TCRbeta library involved the use of unique molecular identifiers. TCRdb reanalysed the PCR reads using MiXCR and keeps one entry per CDR3 protein. The sample includes a few hundred thousand distinct CDR3 sequences, roughly 30% of them seen just once. This clonotype appeared once. The source was PBMCs, collected before TCRalphabeta/CD19-depleted stem cell transplant. This receptor was identified in a boy under two years old with Wiskott-Aldrich syndrome, due to receive a stem cell transplant.

The CDR3 nucleotides read TGTGCCAGTAGTTCATACGGAGCGGGAGGGGGCAATGAGCAGTTCTTC. As protein: CASSSYGAGGGNEQFF. V is TRBV19 and J is TRBJ2-1; 10 bases agree with TRBD2. The V and J ends lost 5 bases and 6 bases, in that order; junction bases with no gene match: 10. Germline assignment: CDR1 LNHDA and CDR2 SQIVND (reference sequence). CDR3 length: 16 residues.